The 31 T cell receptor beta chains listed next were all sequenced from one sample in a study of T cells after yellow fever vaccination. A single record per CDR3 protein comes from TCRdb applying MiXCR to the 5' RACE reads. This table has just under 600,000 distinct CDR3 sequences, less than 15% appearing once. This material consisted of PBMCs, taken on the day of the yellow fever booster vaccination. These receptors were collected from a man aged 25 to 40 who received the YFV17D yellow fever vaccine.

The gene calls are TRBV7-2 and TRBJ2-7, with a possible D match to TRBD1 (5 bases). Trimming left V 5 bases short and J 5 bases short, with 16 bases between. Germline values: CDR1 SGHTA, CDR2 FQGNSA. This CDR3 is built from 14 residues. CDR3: CASSRQSFDHEQYF. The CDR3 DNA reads TGTGCCAGCAGCCGACAGTCTTTCGACCACGAGCAGTACTTC.

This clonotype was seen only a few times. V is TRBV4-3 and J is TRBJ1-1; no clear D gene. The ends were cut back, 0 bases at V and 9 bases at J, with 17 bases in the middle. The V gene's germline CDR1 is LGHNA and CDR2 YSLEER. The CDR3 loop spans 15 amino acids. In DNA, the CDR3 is TGCGCCAGCAGCCAAGATTCGGCTTTTATGGAGAAAGCTTTCTTT. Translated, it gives CASSQDSAFMEKAFF.

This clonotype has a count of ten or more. The CDR3 sequence: CSAPDKNTEAFF. CDR3 sequence (DNA): TGCAGCGCTCCGGACAAGAACACTGAAGCTTTCTTT. This chain connects TRBV29-1 to TRBJ1-1; possibly TRBD1 for D (5 bases). Per germline, CDR1 SQVTM and CDR2 ANQGSEA. Trimming took 7 bases from V and 1 from J, leaving 10 bases between them. The CDR3 has 12 amino acids.

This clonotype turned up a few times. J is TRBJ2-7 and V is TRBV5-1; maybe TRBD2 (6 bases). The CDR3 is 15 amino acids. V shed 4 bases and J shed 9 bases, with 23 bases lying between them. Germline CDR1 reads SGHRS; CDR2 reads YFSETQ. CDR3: CASSRLGDTYSGQYF. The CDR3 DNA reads TGCGCCAGCAGCAGATTAGGAGACACCTATAGCGGGCAGTACTTC.

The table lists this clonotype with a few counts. CDR3 DNA: TGCAGCGCCAAGTCCGGGACAGGGATGTACGAGCAGTACTTC. This sequence encodes CSAKSGTGMYEQYF. The chain couples TRBV29-1 to TRBJ2-7; 9 bases are shared with TRBD1. The CDR3 contains 14 residues. After removal of 7 bases from V and 4 bases from J, the junction contained 11 bases not matched to a gene. CDR1 and CDR2 (germline): SQVTM, ANQGSEA.

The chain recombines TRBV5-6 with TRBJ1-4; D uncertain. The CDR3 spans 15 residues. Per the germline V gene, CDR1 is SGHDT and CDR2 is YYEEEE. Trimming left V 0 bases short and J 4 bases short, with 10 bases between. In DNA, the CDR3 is TGTGCCAGCAGCTTGGGGACCGCTGGTAATGAAAAACTGTTTTTT. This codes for CASSLGTAGNEKLFF.

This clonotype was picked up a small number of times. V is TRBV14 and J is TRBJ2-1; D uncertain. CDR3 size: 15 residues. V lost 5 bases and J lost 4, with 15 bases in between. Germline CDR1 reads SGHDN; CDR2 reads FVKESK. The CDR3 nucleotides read TGTGCCAGCAGCACATGGACCACGCCATACAATGAGCAGTTCTTC. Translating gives CASSTWTTPYNEQFF.

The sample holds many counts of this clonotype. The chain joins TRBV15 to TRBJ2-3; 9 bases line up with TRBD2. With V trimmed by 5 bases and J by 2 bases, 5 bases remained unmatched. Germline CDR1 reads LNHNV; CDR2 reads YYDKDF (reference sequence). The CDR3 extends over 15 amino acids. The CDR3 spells CATSLGLATTDTQYF. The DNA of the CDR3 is TGTGCCACCAGCCTGGGACTAGCTACCACAGATACGCAGTATTTT.

The CDR3 DNA reads TGTGCCAGCAGCCGACGGTTTATCACTGAAGCTTTCTTT. Encoded protein: CASSRRFITEAFF. V gene TRBV11-2 combines with J gene TRBJ1-1; D not resolved. Deletions cut 5 bases from V and 4 bases from J, with 11 bases between. The CDR3 sequence is 13 residues long. CDR1 is SGHAT and CDR2 is FQNNGV in the germline V gene.

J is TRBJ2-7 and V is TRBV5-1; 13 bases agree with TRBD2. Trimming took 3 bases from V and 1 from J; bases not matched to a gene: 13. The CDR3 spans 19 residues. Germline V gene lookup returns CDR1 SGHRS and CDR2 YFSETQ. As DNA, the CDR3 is TGCGCCAGCAGCTGGACTAGCGGGAGTTTTTCGATCGGGTCCTACGAGCAGTACTTC. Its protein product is CASSWTSGSFSIGSYEQYF.

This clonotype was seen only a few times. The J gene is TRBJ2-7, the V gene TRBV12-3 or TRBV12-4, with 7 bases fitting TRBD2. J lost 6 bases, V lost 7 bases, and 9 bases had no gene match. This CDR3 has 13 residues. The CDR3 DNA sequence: TGTGCCAGCAATCCGGGACCGGGGGGCGAGCAGTACTTC. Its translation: CASNPGPGGEQYF.

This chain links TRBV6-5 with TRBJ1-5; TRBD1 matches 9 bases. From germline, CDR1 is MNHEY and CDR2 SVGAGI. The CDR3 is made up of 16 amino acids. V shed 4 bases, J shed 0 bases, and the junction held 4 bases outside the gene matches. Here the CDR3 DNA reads TGTGCCAGCAGTTCTAGGGGACAGGGTAGCAATCAGCCCCAGCATTTT. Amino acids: CASSSRGQGSNQPQHF.

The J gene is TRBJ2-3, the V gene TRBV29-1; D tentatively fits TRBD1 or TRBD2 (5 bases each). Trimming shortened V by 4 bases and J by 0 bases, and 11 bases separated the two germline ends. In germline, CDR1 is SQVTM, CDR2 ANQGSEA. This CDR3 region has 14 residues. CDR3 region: CSVVGVESTDTQYF. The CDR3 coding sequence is TGCAGCGTTGTGGGGGTAGAAAGCACAGATACGCAGTATTTT.

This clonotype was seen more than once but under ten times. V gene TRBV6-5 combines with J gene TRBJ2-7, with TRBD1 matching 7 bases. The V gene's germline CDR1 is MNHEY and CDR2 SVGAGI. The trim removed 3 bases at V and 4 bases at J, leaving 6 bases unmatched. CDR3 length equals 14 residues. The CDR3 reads CASSYLTGMYEQYF. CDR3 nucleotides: TGTGCCAGCAGTTATCTGACAGGGATGTACGAGCAGTACTTC.

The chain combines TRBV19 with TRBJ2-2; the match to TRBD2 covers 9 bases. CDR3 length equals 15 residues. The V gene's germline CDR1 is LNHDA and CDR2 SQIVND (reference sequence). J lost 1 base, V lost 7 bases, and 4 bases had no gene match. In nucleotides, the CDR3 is TGTGCCAGTACCCGACTAGCGGAGAACACCGGGGAGCTGTTTTTT. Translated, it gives CASTRLAENTGELFF. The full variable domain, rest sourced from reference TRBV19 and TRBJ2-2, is DGGITQSPKYLFRKEGQNVTLSCEQNLNHDAMYWYRQDPGQGLRLIYYSQIVNDFQKGDIAEGYSVSREKKESFPLTVTSAQKNPTAFYLCASTRLAENTGELFFGEGSRLTVL.

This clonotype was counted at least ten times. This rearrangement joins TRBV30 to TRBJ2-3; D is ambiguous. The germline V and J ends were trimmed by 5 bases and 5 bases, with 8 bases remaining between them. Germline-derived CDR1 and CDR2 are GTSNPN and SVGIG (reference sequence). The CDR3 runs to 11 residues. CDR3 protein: CAWSKGDTQYF. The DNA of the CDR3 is TGTGCCTGGTCTAAGGGAGATACGCAGTATTTT.

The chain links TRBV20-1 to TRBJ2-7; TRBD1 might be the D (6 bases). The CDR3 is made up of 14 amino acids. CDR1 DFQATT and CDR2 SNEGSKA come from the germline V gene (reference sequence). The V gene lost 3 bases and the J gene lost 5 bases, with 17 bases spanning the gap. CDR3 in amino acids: CSARQGLPSDEQYF. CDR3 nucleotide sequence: TGCAGTGCTAGGCAGGGGCTACCGTCGGACGAGCAGTACTTC.

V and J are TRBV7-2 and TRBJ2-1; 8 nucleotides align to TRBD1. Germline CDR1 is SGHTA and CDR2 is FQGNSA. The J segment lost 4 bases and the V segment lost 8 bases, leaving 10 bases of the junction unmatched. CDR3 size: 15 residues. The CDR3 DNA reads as TGTGCCAGCGGCCGCTCAGGGGACAGGTACAATGAGCAGTTCTTC. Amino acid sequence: CASGRSGDRYNEQFF.

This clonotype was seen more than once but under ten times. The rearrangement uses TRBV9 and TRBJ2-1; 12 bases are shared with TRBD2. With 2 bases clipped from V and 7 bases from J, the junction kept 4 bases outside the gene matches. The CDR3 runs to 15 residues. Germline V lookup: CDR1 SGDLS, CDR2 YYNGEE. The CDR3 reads CASSVSGTSGNEQFF. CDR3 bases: TGTGCCAGCAGCGTGTCCGGGACTAGCGGGAATGAGCAGTTCTTC.

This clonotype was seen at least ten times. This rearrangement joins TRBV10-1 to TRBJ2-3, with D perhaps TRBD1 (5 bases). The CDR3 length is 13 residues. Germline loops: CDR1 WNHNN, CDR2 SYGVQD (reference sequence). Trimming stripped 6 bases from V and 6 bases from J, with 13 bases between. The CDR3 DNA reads TGCGCCAGCAGACCAGGGCCGGCGGATACGCAGTATTTT. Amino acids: CASRPGPADTQYF.

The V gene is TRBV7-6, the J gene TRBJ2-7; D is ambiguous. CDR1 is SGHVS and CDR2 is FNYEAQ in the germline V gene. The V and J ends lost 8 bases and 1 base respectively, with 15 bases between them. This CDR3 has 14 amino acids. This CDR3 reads CASGFTGQSYEQYF. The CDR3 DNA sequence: TGTGCCAGCGGGTTTACTGGCCAGTCCTACGAGCAGTACTTC. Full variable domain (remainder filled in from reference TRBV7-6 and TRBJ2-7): GAGVSQSPRYKVTKRGQDVALRCDPISGHVSLYWYRQALGQGPEFLTYFNYEAQQDKSGLPNDRFSAERPEGSISTLTIQRTEQRDSAMYRCASGFTGQSYEQYFGPGTRLTVT.

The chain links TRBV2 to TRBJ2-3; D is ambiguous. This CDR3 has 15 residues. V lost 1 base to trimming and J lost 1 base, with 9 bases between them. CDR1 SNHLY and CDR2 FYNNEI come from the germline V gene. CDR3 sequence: CASSEVGGGTDTQYF. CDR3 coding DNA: TGTGCCAGCAGTGAAGTGGGTGGGGGCACAGATACGCAGTATTTT.

The CDR3 DNA sequence: TGTGCCAGCAGTGAATCGGGGGGGTTGAGCGAGCAGTACTTC. Translating it yields CASSESGGLSEQYF. V gene TRBV25-1 combines with J gene TRBJ2-7; 8 bases fit TRBD2. This CDR3 has 14 residues. The germline V gene has CDR1 MGHDK and CDR2 SYGVNS. After removal of 1 base from V and 6 bases from J, the junction contained 5 bases not matched to a gene.

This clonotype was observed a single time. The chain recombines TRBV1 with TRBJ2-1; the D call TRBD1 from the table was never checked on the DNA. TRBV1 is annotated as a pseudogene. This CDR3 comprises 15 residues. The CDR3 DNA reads TGCACCAGCAGCCAAGACAGGGGGCGGCACAATGAGCAGTTCTTC. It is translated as CTSSQDRGRHNEQFF.

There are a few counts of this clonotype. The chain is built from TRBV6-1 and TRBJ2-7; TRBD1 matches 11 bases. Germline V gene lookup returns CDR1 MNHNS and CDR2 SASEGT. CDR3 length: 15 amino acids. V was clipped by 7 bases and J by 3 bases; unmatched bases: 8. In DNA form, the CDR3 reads TGTGCCAGCACCCCGGAGGGGACAGGGGGCTACGAGCAGTACTTC. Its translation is CASTPEGTGGYEQYF.

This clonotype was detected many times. As DNA, the CDR3 is TGTGCCAGCAGTACGCCCCCATCGGGGGGCATTAAGTACAATGAGCAGTTCTTC. It translates to CASSTPPSGGIKYNEQFF. V usage is TRBV25-1 and J usage is TRBJ2-1; D is perhaps TRBD2 (7 bases). V dropped 5 bases and J dropped 4 bases, with 24 bases sitting between them. The CDR3 length is 18 residues. CDR1 MGHDK and CDR2 SYGVNS come from the germline V gene.

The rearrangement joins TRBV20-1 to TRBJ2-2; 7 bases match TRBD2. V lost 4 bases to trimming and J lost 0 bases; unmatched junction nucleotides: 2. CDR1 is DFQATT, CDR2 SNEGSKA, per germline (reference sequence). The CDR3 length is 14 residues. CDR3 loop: CSATSGPNTGELFF. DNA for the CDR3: TGCAGTGCTACTAGCGGACCGAACACCGGGGAGCTGTTTTTT.

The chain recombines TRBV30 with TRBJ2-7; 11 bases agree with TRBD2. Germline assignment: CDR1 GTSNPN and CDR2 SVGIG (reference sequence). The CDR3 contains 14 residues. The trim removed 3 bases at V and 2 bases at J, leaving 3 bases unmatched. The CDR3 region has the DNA TGTGCCTGGAGGTTGGGACTAGCGGCCTACGAGCAGTACTTC. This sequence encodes CAWRLGLAAYEQYF. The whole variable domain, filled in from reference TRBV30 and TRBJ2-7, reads SQTIHQWPATLVQPVGSPLSLECTVEGTSNPNLYWYRQAAGRGLQLLFYSVGIGQISSEVPQNLSASRPQDRQFILSSKKLLLSDSGFYLCAWRLGLAAYEQYFGPGTRLTVT.

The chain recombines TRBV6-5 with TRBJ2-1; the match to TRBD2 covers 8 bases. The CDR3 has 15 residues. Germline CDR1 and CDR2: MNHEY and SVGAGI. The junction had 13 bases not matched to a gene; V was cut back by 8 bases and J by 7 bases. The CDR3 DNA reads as TGTGCCAGCGGACCCCCGGGGGGGAGGTGGAATGAGCAGTTCTTC. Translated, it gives CASGPPGGRWNEQFF.

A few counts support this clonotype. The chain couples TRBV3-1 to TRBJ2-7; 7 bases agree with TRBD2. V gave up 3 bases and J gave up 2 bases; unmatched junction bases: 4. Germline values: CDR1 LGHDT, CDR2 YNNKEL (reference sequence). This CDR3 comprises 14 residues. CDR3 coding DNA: TGTGCCAGCAGCCAGGGAGGGCTGACCTACGAGCAGTACTTC. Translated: CASSQGGLTYEQYF.

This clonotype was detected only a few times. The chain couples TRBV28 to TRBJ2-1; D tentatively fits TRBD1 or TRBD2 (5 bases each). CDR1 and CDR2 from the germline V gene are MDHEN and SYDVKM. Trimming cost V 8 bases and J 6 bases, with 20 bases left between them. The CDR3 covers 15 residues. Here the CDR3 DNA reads TGTGCCAGCGGTCTACCTCTGGTTGGGGGCAATGAGCAGTTCTTC. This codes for CASGLPLVGGNEQFF.